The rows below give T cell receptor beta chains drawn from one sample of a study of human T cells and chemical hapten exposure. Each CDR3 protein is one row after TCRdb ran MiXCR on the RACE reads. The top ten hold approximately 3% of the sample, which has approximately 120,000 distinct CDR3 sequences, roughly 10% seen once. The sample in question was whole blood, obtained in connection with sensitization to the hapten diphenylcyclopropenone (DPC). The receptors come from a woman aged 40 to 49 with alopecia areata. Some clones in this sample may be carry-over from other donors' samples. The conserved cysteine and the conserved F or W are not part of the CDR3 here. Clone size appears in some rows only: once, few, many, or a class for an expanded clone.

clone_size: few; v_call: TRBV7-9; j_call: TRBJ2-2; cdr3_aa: ASRPGLNTGELF
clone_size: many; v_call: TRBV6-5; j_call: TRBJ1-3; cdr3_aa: ASSYSVGNTIY
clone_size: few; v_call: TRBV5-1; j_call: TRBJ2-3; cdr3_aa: ASSSGTGGDTQY
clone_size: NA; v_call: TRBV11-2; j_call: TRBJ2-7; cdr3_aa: ASSLDARLATEQY
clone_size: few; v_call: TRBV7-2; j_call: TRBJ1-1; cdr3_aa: ASSLGTNTEAF
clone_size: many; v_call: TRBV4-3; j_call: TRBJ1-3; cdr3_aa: ASSPGRGSGNTIY
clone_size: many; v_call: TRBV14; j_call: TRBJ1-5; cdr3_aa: ASSQGALGQPQH
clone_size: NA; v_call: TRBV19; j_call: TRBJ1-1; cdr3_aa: ASTARLANTEAF
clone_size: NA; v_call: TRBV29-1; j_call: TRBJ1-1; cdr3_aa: SVGQGNTEAF
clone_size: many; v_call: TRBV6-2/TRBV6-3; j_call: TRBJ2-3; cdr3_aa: ASSYQLSTQY
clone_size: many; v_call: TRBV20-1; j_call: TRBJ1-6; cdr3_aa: SARRGVKNSPLH
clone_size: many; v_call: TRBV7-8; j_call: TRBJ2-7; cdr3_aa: ASTPGSSYEQY
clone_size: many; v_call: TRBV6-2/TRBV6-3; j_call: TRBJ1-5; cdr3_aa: ASTAAGVRNQPQH
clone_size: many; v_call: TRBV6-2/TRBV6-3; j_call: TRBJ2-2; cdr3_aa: ASSRGGAANTGELF
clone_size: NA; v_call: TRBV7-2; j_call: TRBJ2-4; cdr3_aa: ASSLGGADIQY
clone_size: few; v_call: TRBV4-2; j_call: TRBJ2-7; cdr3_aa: ASSQESEGRIYEQY
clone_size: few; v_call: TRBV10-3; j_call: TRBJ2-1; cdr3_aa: AISEPQGRPGQGLGQF
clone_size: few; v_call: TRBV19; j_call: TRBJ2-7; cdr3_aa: ASSTGHLEQY
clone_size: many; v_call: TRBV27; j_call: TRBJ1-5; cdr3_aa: ASSLGQGIGPQH
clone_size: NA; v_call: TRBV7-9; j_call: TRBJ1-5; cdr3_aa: ASSSGQLIQPQH
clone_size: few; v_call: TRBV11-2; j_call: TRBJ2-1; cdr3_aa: ASSSVRGPYNEQF